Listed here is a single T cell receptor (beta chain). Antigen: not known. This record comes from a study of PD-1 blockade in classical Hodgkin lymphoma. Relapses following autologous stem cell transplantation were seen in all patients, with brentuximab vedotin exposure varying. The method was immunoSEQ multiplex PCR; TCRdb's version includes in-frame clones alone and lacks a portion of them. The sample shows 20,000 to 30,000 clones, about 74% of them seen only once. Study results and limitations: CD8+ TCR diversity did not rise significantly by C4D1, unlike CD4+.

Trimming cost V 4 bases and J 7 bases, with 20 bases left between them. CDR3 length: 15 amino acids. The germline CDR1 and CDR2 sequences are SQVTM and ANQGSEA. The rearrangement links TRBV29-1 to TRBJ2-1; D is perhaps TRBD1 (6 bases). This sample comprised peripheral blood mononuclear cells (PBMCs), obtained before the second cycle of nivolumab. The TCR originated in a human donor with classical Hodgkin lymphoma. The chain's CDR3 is CSVVVGADRLNEQFF. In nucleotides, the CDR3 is TGCAGCGTTGTGGTGGGGGCAGATCGGTTAAATGAGCAGTTCTTC.